The entry below gives a single T cell receptor (beta chain) sequence along with its context. As yet, its antigen is unknown. This specimen belongs to a study of shared clonotypes between healthy human individuals. Whole-study findings and limits: Non-shared clonotypes had lower generation probabilities than those shared by all four donors. Compared with memory subsets, naive subsets generally had larger estimated richness.

Assay execution proceeded at the deep level. The repertoire was sequenced with immunoSEQ multiplex PCR; TCRdb's copy has only in-frame clones and lacks some. Of just over 2,000,000 clones detected, about 95% appear once; the ten largest clones hold about 1.1%. CD45RO-negative, CCR7-positively selected cells formed the naive CD8 fraction, excluding terminally differentiated effector memory CD45RA+ cells. Only Caucasian adults living in Nashville, Tennessee served as donors. Germline-derived CDR1 and CDR2 are KGHSH and LQKENI. CDR3 size: 17 residues. The J segment lost 3 bases and the V segment lost 5 bases, leaving 7 bases of the junction unmatched.

The sequenced material came from naive CD8+ T cells sorted from blood. This receptor was identified in a man younger than 35 in good health. The V call is TRBV18, the J call TRBJ2-7; 16 nucleotides line up with TRBD2. CDR3 DNA sequence: TGTGCCAGCTCATCGGGACTAGCGGGGGGGACCGACTACGAGCAGTACTTC. Protein product: CASSSGLAGGTDYEQYF.